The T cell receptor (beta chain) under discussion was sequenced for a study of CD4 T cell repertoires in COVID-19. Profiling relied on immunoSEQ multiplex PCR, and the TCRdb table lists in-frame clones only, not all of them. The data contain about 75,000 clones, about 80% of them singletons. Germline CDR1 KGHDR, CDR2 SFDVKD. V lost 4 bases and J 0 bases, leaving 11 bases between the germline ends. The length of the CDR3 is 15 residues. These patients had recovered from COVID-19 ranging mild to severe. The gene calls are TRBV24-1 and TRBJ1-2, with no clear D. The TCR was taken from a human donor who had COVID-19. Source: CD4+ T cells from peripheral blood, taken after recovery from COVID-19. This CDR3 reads CATSDHGTSNYGYTF. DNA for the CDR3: TGTGCCACCAGTGACCACGGAACCTCTAACTATGGCTACACCTTC.